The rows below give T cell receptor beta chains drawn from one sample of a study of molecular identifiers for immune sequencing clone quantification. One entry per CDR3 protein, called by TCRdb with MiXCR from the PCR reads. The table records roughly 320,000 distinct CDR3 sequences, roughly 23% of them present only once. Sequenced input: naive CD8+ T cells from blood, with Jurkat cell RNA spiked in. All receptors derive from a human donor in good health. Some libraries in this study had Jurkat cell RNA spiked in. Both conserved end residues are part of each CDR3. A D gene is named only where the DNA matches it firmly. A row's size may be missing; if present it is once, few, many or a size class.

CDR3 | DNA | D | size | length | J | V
CASSLYVAAEETQYF | TGTGCCAGCAGCTTATATGTAGCGGCCGAAGAGACCCAGTACTTC | - | many | 15 | TRBJ2-5 | TRBV11-2
CASSLSRYQETQYF | TGTGCCAGCAGCTTGTCGAGGTACCAAGAGACCCAGTACTTC | - | many | 14 | TRBJ2-5 | TRBV5-5
CATLWGHRTNEKLFF | TGTGCCACCCTTTGGGGGCATAGGACTAATGAAAAACTGTTTTTT | - | few | 15 | TRBJ1-4 | TRBV2
CASSQAGTKETQYF | TGTGCCAGCAGCCAAGCCGGGACTAAAGAGACCCAGTACTTC | TRBD2 | - | 14 | TRBJ2-5 | TRBV3-1
CASSSPYAYEQYF | TGTGCCAGCAGCTCACCCTACGCCTACGAGCAGTACTTC | - | many | 13 | TRBJ2-7 | TRBV6-6
CASTKRTSGGKSTDTQYF | TGTGCCAGCACCAAGAGGACTAGCGGGGGCAAAAGCACAGATACGCAGTATTTT | TRBD2 | many | 18 | TRBJ2-3 | TRBV6-1
CASSFVAGELFF | TGTGCCAGCAGTTTTGTAGCCGGGGAGCTGTTTTTT | - | few | 12 | TRBJ2-2 | TRBV27
CASSFMRPTDTQYF | TGTGCCAGCAGTTTTATGCGGCCCACAGATACGCAGTATTTT | - | few | 14 | TRBJ2-3 | TRBV12-3/TRBV12-4
CASSPQDTFYEQYF | TGTGCCAGCAGCCCGCAAGATACGTTCTACGAGCAGTACTTC | - | many | 14 | TRBJ2-7 | TRBV5-5
CASSYSFPSDTQYF | TGTGCCAGCAGTTACTCGTTCCCTTCAGATACGCAGTATTTT | - | many | 14 | TRBJ2-3 | TRBV6-2/TRBV6-3
CASSLARGSDTQYF | TGTGCCAGCAGTTTGGCAAGGGGTTCAGATACGCAGTATTTT | - | many | 14 | TRBJ2-3 | TRBV12-3/TRBV12-4
CASSYGGTEQYF | TGTGCCAGCAGTTACGGGGGGACCGAGCAGTACTTC | - | few | 12 | TRBJ2-7 | TRBV6-5
CASSLVQYEQYF | TGTGCCAGCAGCTTAGTGCAGTACGAGCAGTACTTC | - | many | 12 | TRBJ2-7 | TRBV7-9
CASSPGTGGREQYF | TGCGCCAGCAGCCCCGGGACAGGGGGACGGGAGCAGTACTTC | TRBD1 | - | 14 | TRBJ2-7 | TRBV4-3
CASIPGQGEGRTEAFF | TGTGCCAGCATCCCGGGACAGGGCGAGGGTAGAACTGAAGCTTTCTTT | TRBD1 | many | 16 | TRBJ1-1 | TRBV7-9
CASSQTTGRLNIQYF | TGTGCCAGCAGCCAAACGACAGGGCGTCTAAACATTCAGTACTTC | TRBD1 | many | 15 | TRBJ2-4 | TRBV14
CASNPGLNTEAFF | TGTGCCAGTAACCCAGGATTGAACACTGAAGCTTTCTTT | - | - | 13 | TRBJ1-1 | TRBV19
CASSQVGGYEQYF | TGCGCCAGCAGCCAAGTAGGTGGCTACGAGCAGTACTTC | - | many | 13 | TRBJ2-7 | TRBV4-3
CASSEYSSTDTQYF | TGTGCCAGCAGTGAATACAGTAGCACAGATACGCAGTATTTT | - | few | 14 | TRBJ2-3 | TRBV25-1
CASSPGQGMIYEQYF | TGTGCCAGTAGTCCGGGACAGGGCATGATCTACGAGCAGTACTTC | TRBD1 | few | 15 | TRBJ2-7 | TRBV19
CASSPTGERGIGTDTQYF | TGTGCCAGCAGCCCAACGGGGGAGCGGGGAATCGGCACAGATACGCAGTATTTT | TRBD2 | many | 18 | TRBJ2-3 | TRBV7-6
CASRELIRTDTQYF | TGTGCCAGCAGAGAACTCATCCGCACAGATACGCAGTATTTT | - | many | 14 | TRBJ2-3 | TRBV27
CASSFGRVGTGELFF | TGTGCCAGCAGCTTTGGCAGGGTCGGTACCGGGGAGCTGTTTTTT | - | many | 15 | TRBJ2-2 | TRBV5-4
CASSLSGVSYEQYF | TGTGCCAGCAGTTTATCAGGGGTCTCCTACGAGCAGTACTTC | - | many | 14 | TRBJ2-7 | TRBV27
CSASDGSTYEQYF | TGCAGTGCTAGTGACGGGAGCACCTACGAGCAGTACTTC | - | many | 13 | TRBJ2-7 | TRBV20-1
CASSRRLAELETQYF | TGTGCCAGCAGCCGAAGACTAGCGGAACTGGAGACCCAGTACTTC | TRBD2 | many | 15 | TRBJ2-5 | TRBV14
CATRTSGSSAYNEQFF | TGTGCCACCAGGACTAGCGGGAGTAGCGCCTACAATGAGCAGTTCTTC | TRBD2 | many | 16 | TRBJ2-1 | TRBV6-5
CASSEVAALNTQYF | TGTGCCAGCAGTGAAGTAGCAGCACTCAATACGCAGTATTTT | - | - | 14 | TRBJ2-3 | TRBV2
CASIEGLSYEQYF | TGTGCCAGCATTGAAGGATTAAGCTACGAGCAGTACTTC | - | - | 13 | TRBJ2-7 | TRBV2
CASSHVAGGDYEQYF | TGTGCCAGCAGCCATGTGGCTGGCGGAGACTACGAGCAGTACTTC | - | once | 15 | TRBJ2-7 | TRBV5-3
CASSFPSGLAGDEAFF | TGTGCCAGCAGCTTCCCATCAGGTCTGGCAGGGGATGAAGCTTTCTTT | - | many | 16 | TRBJ1-1 | TRBV7-6
CAWSVLPPTIVGKNIQYF | TGTGCCTGGAGTGTACTGCCCCCGACTATCGTGGGGAAAAACATTCAGTACTTC | - | many | 18 | TRBJ2-4 | TRBV30
CASRRGQDRLDTQYF | TGTGCCAGCAGACGGGGACAGGACCGGCTCGATACGCAGTATTTT | TRBD1 | many | 15 | TRBJ2-3 | TRBV5-4
CASSPIDTETQYF | TGTGCCAGCAGCCCCATCGACACGGAGACCCAGTACTTC | - | many | 13 | TRBJ2-5 | TRBV5-4
CASGLELAGLNTGELFF | TGTGCTAGTGGTTTGGAGTTAGCGGGACTTAACACCGGGGAGCTGTTTTTT | TRBD2 | many | 17 | TRBJ2-2 | TRBV12-5
CASSLGLAGRTDTQYF | TGTGCCAGCAGTTTGGGGCTAGCGGGTCGAACAGATACGCAGTATTTT | TRBD2 | many | 16 | TRBJ2-3 | TRBV28
CASTLEPRPAYEQYF | TGTGCCAGCACCCTGGAACCCCGACCCGCCTACGAGCAGTACTTC | - | many | 15 | TRBJ2-7 | TRBV12-3/TRBV12-4
CASSPGDSPQHF | TGTGCCAGCAGCCCGGGGGACAGTCCCCAGCATTTT | TRBD1 | - | 12 | TRBJ1-5 | TRBV6-6
CASSLSVGVRYEQYF | TGTGCCAGCAGTTTATCTGTGGGGGTCCGCTACGAGCAGTACTTC | - | - | 15 | TRBJ2-7 | TRBV27
CSVEGQAGEQYF | TGCAGCGTTGAAGGCCAGGCGGGGGAGCAGTACTTC | - | many | 12 | TRBJ2-7 | TRBV29-1
CASSFSGSGTDTQYF | TGTGCCAGCAGCTTCAGCGGGAGCGGCACAGATACGCAGTATTTT | TRBD2 | many | 15 | TRBJ2-3 | TRBV7-3
CASGPLEVYTQYF | TGTGCCAGCGGGCCTCTGGAGGTTTATACGCAGTATTTT | - | - | 13 | TRBJ2-3 | TRBV28
CASSGEAHPNYGYTF | TGTGCCAGCAGTGGTGAGGCGCACCCTAACTATGGCTACACCTTC | - | many | 15 | TRBJ1-2 | TRBV7-9
CASRGRDRAYGYTF | TGTGCCAGCAGGGGTCGGGACAGGGCCTATGGCTACACCTTC | TRBD1 | many | 14 | TRBJ1-2 | TRBV12-3/TRBV12-4
CASSLASGRATEQYF | TGCGCCAGCAGCTTGGCTAGCGGGAGGGCAACCGAACAGTACTTC | TRBD2 | many | 15 | TRBJ2-7 | TRBV5-1